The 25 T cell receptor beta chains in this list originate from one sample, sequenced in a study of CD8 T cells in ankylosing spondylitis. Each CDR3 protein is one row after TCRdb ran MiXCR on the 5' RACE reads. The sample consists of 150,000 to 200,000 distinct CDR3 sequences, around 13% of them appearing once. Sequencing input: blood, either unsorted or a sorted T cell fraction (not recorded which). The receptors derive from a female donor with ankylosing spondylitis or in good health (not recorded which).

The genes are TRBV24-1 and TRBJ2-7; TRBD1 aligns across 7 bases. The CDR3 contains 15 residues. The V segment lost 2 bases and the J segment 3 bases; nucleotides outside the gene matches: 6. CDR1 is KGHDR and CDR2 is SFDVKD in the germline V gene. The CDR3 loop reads CATSDSFGQDYEQYF. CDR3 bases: TGTGCCACCAGTGATTCCTTTGGACAGGACTACGAGCAGTACTTC.

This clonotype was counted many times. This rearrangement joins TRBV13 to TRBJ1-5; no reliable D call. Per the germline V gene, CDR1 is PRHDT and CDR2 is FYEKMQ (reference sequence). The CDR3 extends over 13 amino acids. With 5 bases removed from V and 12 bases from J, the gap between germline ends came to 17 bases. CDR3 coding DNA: TGTGCCAGCAGCACCCGGACGGCCGATCTCCAGCATTTT. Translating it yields CASSTRTADLQHF.

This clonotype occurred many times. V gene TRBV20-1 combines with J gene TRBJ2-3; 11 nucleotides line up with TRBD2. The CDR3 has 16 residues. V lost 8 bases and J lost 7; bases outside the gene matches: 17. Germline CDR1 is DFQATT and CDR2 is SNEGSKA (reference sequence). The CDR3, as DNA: TGCAGTACCGGGACTAGCGGTCCGACCTGGGGAAATACGCAGTATTTT. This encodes CSTGTSGPTWGNTQYF.

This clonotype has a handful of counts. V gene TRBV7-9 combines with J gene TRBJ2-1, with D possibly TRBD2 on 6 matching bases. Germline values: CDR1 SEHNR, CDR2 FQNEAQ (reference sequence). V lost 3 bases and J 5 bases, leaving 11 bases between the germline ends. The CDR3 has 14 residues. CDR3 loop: CASSFRGTDNEQFF. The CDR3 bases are TGTGCCAGCAGCTTCCGGGGGACGGACAATGAGCAGTTCTTC. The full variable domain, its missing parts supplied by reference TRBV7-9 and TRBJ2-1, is DTGVSQNPRHKITKRGQNVTFRCDPISEHNRLYWYRQTLGQGPEFLTYFQNEAQLEKSRLLSDRFSAERPKGSFSTLEIQRTEQGDSAMYLCASSFRGTDNEQFFGPGTRLTVL.

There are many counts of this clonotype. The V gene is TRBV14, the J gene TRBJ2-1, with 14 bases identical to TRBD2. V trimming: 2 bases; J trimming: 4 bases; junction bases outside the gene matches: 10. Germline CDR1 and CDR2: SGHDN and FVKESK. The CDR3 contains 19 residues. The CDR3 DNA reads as TGTGCCAGCAGCCAACGGGGGACTAGCGGGAGTTCGTTGTACAATGAGCAGTTCTTC. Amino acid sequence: CASSQRGTSGSSLYNEQFF. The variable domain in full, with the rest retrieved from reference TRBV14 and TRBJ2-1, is EAGVTQFPSHSVIEKGQTVTLRCDPISGHDNLYWYRRVMGKEIKFLLHFVKESKQDESGMPNNRFLAERTGGTYSTLKVQPAELEDSGVYFCASSQRGTSGSSLYNEQFFGPGTRLTVL.

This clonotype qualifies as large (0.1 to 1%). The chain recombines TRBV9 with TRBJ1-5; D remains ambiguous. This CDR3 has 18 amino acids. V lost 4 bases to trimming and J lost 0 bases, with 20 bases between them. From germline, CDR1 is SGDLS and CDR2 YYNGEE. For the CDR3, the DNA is TGTGCCAGCAGCCACCTGGGAGATGAGGATTTTAGCAATCAGCCCCAGCATTTT. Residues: CASSHLGDEDFSNQPQHF.

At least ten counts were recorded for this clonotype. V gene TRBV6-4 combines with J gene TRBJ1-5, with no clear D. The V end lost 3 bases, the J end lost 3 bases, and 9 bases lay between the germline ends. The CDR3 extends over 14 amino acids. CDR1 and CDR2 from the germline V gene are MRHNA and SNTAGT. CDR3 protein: CASSERPDNQPQHF. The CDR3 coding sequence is TGTGCCAGCAGTGAGAGGCCAGACAATCAGCCCCAGCATTTT.

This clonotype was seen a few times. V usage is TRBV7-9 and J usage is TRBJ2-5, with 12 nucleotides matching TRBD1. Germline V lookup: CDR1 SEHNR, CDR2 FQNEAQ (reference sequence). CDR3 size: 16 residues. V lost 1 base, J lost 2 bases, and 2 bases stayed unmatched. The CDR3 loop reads CASSLGDRGLQETQYF. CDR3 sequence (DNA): TGTGCCAGCAGCTTAGGGGACAGGGGGCTTCAAGAGACCCAGTACTTC.

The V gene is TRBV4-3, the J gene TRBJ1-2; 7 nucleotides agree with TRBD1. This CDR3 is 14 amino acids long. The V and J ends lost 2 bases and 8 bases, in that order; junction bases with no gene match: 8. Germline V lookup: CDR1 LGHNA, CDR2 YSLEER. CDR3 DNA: TGCGCCAGCAGCCAACCCGACAGGGCAGGAGGCTACACCTTC. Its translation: CASSQPDRAGGYTF.

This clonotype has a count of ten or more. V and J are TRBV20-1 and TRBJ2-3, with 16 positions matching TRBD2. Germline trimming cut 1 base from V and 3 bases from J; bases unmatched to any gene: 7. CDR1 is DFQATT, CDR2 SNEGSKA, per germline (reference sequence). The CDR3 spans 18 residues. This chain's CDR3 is CSARVAWGLAGGTDTQYF. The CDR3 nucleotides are TGCAGTGCTAGAGTTGCTTGGGGACTAGCGGGAGGGACAGATACGCAGTATTTT.

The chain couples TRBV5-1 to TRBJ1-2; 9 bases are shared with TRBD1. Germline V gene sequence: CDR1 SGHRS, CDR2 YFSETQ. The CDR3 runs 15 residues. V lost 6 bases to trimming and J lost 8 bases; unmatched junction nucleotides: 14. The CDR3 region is CASTQRWDRDSGYTF. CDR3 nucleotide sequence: TGCGCCAGCACTCAACGCTGGGACAGGGACTCCGGCTACACCTTC.

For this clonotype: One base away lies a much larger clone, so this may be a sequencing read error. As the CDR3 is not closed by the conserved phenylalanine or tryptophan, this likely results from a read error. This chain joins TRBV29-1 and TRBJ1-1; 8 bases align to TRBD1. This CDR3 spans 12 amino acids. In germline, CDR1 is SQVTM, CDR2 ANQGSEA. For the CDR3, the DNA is TGCAGGGTACAGGGGGAGCACACTGAAGCTTTCGTT. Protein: CRVQGEHTEAFV.

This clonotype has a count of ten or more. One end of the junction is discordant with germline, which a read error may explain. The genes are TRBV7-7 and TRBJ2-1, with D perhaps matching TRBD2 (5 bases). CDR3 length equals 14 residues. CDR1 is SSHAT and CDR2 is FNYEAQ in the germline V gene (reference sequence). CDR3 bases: TGTGCTAGCAGCTTAGCGAACCAGAACAATGAGCAGTTCTTC. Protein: CASSLANQNNEQFF.

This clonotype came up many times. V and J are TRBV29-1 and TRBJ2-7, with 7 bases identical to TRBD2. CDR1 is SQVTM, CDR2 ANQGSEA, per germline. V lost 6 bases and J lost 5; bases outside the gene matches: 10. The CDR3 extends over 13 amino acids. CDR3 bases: TGCAGCGTGACCACGGGCGGGGGAAACGAGCAGTACTTC. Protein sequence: CSVTTGGGNEQYF.

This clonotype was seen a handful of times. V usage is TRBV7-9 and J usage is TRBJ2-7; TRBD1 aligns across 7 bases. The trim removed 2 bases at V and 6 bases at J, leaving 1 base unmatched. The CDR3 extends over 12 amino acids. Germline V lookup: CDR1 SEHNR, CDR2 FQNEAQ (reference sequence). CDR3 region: CASSLRGPEQYF. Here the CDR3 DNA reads TGTGCCAGCAGCTTAAGGGGGCCCGAGCAGTACTTC.

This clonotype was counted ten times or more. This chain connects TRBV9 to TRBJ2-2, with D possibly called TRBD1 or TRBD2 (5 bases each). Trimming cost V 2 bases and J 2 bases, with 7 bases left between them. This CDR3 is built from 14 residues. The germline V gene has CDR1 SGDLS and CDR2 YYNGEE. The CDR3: CASSVGDNTGELFF. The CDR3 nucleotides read TGTGCCAGCAGCGTGGGGGACAACACCGGGGAGCTGTTTTTT.

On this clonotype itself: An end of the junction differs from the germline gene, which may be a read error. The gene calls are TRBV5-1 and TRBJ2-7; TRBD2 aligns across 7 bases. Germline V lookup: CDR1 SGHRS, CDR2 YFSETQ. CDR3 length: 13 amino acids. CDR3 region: CVSSLTSDREQYF. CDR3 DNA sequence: TGCGTCAGCAGCTTAACTAGCGACCGCGAGCAGTACTTC.

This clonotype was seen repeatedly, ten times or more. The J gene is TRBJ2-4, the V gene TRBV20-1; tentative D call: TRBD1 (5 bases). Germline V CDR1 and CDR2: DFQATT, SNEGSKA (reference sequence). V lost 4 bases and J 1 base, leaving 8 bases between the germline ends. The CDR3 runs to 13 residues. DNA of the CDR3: TGCAGTGCTAACCCAGGGGCCAAAAACATTCAGTACTTC. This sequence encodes CSANPGAKNIQYF.

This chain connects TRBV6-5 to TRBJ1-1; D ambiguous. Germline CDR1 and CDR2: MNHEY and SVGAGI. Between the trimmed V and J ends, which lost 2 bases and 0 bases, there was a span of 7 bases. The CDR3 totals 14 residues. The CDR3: CASSYGNMNTEAFF. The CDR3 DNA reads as TGTGCCAGCAGTTACGGGAATATGAACACTGAAGCTTTCTTT.

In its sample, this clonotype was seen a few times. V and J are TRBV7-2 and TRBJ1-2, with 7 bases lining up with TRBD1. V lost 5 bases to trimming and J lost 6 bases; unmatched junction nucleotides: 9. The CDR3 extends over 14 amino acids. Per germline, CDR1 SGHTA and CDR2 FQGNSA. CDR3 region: CASSVTTGRDGYTF. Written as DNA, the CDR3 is TGTGCCAGCAGCGTGACGACAGGGCGGGATGGCTACACCTTC.

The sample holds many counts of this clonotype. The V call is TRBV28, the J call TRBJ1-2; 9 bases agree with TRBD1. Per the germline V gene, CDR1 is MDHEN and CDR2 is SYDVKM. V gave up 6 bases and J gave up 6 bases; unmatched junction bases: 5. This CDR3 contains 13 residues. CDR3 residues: CASRTGGGDGYTF. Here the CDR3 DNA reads TGTGCCAGCAGGACAGGGGGTGGGGATGGCTACACCTTC.

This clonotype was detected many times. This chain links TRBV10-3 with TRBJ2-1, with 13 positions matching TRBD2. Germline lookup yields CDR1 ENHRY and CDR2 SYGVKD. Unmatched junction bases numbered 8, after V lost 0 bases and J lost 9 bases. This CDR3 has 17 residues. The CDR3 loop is CAISESATSGRRSEQFF. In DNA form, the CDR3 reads TGTGCCATCAGTGAGTCGGCGACTAGCGGGAGGCGTAGTGAGCAGTTCTTC.

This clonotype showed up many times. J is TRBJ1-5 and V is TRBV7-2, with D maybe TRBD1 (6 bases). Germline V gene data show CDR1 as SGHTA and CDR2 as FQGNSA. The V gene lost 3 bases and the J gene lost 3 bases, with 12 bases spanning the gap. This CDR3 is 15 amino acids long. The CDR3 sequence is CASSFGGGSNQPQHF. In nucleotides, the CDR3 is TGTGCCAGCAGCTTCGGCGGGGGCTCCAATCAGCCCCAGCATTTT.

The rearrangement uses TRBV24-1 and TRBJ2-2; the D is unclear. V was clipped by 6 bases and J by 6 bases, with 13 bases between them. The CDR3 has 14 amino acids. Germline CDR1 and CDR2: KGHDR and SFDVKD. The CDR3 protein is CATSRVNSAGELFF. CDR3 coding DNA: TGTGCCACCAGTCGGGTTAACTCCGCCGGGGAGCTGTTTTTT.

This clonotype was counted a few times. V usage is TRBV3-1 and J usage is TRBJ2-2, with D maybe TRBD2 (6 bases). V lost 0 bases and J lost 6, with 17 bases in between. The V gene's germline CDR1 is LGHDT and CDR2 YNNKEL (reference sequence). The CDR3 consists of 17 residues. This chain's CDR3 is CASSQDNWRGYAGELFF. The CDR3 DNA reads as TGTGCCAGCAGCCAAGATAATTGGAGGGGTTACGCCGGGGAGCTGTTTTTT. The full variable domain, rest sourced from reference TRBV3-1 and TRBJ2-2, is DTAVSQTPKYLVTQMGNDKSIKCEQNLGHDTMYWYKQDSKKFLKIMFSYNNKELIINETVPNRFSPKSPDKAHLNLHINSLELGDSAVYFCASSQDNWRGYAGELFFGEGSRLTVL.